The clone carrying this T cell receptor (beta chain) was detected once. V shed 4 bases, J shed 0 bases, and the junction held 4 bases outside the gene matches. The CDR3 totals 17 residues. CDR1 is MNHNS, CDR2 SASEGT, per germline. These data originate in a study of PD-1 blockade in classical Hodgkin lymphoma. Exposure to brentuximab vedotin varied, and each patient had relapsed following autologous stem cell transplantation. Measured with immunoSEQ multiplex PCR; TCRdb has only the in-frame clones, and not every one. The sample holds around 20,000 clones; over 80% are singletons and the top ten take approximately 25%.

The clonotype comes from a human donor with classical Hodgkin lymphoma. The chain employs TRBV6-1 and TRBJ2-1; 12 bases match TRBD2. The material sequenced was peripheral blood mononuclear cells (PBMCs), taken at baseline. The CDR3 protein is CASSGLAGGRSYNEQFF. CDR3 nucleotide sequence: TGTGCCAGCAGTGGGCTAGCGGGGGGGCGCTCCTACAATGAGCAGTTCTTC.